This is a list of T cell receptor beta chains from one sample in a study of blood T cell repertoires in COVID-19. Clones were sequenced by immunoSEQ multiplex PCR, and TCRdb holds only the in-frame ones, with some missing. The sample contains roughly 120,000 clones, about 85% of which appear only once. The specimen sequenced was peripheral blood. The receptors here all came from an elderly woman with COVID-19, enrolled during active disease. Both conserved end residues are trimmed from each CDR3.

V gene: TRBV3-1/TRBV3-2
J gene: TRBJ2-1
CDR3 protein: ASSQDSGRAYNEQF

V gene: TRBV24-1
J gene: TRBJ2-3
CDR3 protein: ATSGPDRGGETDTQY

V gene: TRBV28
J gene: TRBJ2-7
CDR3 protein: ASSLAGTLSLEQY

V gene: TRBV18
J gene: TRBJ2-5
CDR3 protein: ASSKGTGQETQY

V gene: TRBV28
J gene: TRBJ2-7
CDR3 protein: ASSLTGVLGYEQY

V gene: TRBV9
J gene: TRBJ1-3
CDR3 protein: ASSAEQGPGNTIY

V gene: TRBV10-3
J gene: TRBJ1-3
CDR3 protein: ANTDGAGNTIY

V gene: TRBV5-1
J gene: TRBJ2-1
CDR3 protein: ASSVVNSYNEQF

V gene: TRBV7-2
J gene: TRBJ2-5
CDR3 protein: ASSLAGSGNQETQY

V gene: TRBV7-7
J gene: TRBJ2-1
CDR3 protein: ASSLGGRNNEQF

V gene: TRBV28
J gene: TRBJ1-2
CDR3 protein: ASSSNTRNYGYT

V gene: TRBV5-6
J gene: TRBJ2-1
CDR3 protein: ASSSPGGPNEQF

V gene: TRBV10-3
J gene: TRBJ2-1
CDR3 protein: AIKKNEGGPNNEQF

V gene: TRBV4-3
J gene: TRBJ2-2
CDR3 protein: ASSHPRTGTNTGELF

V gene: TRBV4-2
J gene: TRBJ2-3
CDR3 protein: ASSQGSGSQDTQY

V gene: TRBV7-2
J gene: TRBJ2-5
CDR3 protein: ASSLPGQLGETQY

V gene: TRBV6-2/TRBV6-3
J gene: TRBJ1-2
CDR3 protein: ASSPRSYGYT

V gene: TRBV4-3
J gene: TRBJ2-2
CDR3 protein: ASSQGVSSGVNTGELF

V gene: TRBV7-2
J gene: TRBJ2-5
CDR3 protein: ASSLTANRQETQY

V gene: TRBV6-5
J gene: TRBJ2-2
CDR3 protein: ASSYSLITGELF

V gene: TRBV29-1
J gene: TRBJ1-3
CDR3 protein: SVATGNSGNTIY

V gene: TRBV3-1/TRBV3-2
J gene: TRBJ2-6
CDR3 protein: ASSQAGANVLT

V gene: TRBV2
J gene: TRBJ2-7
CDR3 protein: ASSGAGNYEQY

V gene: TRBV28
J gene: TRBJ2-7
CDR3 protein: ASSSPTGSREQY

V gene: TRBV12-3/TRBV12-4
J gene: TRBJ1-6
CDR3 protein: ASSGQLNSPLH

V gene: TRBV7-3
J gene: TRBJ2-5
CDR3 protein: ASSFVGRKTQY

V gene: TRBV5-8
J gene: TRBJ2-2
CDR3 protein: ASSLDPLAGSGELF

V gene: TRBV28
J gene: TRBJ2-1
CDR3 protein: ASSLGLASNEQF

V gene: TRBV5-4
J gene: TRBJ2-1
CDR3 protein: AVRGGPVLAGGSNEQF

V gene: TRBV18
J gene: TRBJ2-7
CDR3 protein: ASSPGGDEQY

V gene: TRBV7-2
J gene: TRBJ2-7
CDR3 protein: ASRTGTGAYEQY

V gene: TRBV7-8
J gene: TRBJ1-6
CDR3 protein: ASSFWTPNSPLH

V gene: TRBV27
J gene: TRBJ2-5
CDR3 protein: ASKQGAGETQY

V gene: TRBV7-3
J gene: TRBJ1-6
CDR3 protein: ASRQGTGGNSPLH

V gene: TRBV28
J gene: TRBJ1-1
CDR3 protein: ASSLDRVRTEAF

V gene: TRBV19
J gene: TRBJ1-1
CDR3 protein: ASSIKSGDGAEAF

V gene: TRBV11-1
J gene: TRBJ1-2
CDR3 protein: ASSLFSTAQRNGYT

V gene: TRBV5-1
J gene: TRBJ2-7
CDR3 protein: ASSPGTGVYEQY

V gene: TRBV20-1
J gene: TRBJ2-7
CDR3 protein: SASTGRDYYEQY

V gene: TRBV9
J gene: TRBJ2-1
CDR3 protein: ASSAGTSGRDEQF

V gene: TRBV3-1/TRBV3-2
J gene: TRBJ1-5
CDR3 protein: ASSPGQGGNQPQH

V gene: TRBV12-2
J gene: TRBJ1-2
CDR3 protein: ASRRFRGIGYT

V gene: TRBV3-1/TRBV3-2
J gene: TRBJ2-7
CDR3 protein: ASSTGTLGEKY

V gene: TRBV7-9
J gene: TRBJ1-1
CDR3 protein: ASKYEQSNTEAF

V gene: TRBV12-3/TRBV12-4
J gene: TRBJ2-2
CDR3 protein: ASGTQGRGELF

V gene: TRBV6-5
J gene: TRBJ1-1
CDR3 protein: ASTPLSGGTEAF

V gene: TRBV10-3
J gene: TRBJ2-5
CDR3 protein: AISESLTGLETQY

V gene: TRBV7-3
J gene: TRBJ2-1
CDR3 protein: ASSSGTSGYNEQF